This T cell receptor beta chain appears in the sequencing data of a study of blood T cell repertoires in COVID-19. For the study at large: From the United States, Italy and Spain came samples of acute and convalescent COVID-19. PBMCs, B-cell-depleted T cells, or T cells were the source of the cDNA or gDNA that made up the material.

This clone occurred once. CDR3 size: 15 residues. V was clipped by 0 bases and J by 3 bases, with 12 bases between them. Sequenced by immunoSEQ multiplex PCR; TCRdb stores in-frame clones only, minus some. The sample lists 450,000 to 600,000 clones; about 85% were seen once. The source material was PBMCs or T cells enriched from blood (not recorded which). This sequence originates from a woman younger than 35 who had recovered from COVID-19. V usage is TRBV23-1 and J usage is TRBJ2-7; perhaps TRBD2 as D (5 bases). TRBV23-1 is sorted into the ORF group, with uncertain function. The CDR3: CASSQSLGKGYEQYF. The DNA for the CDR3 is TGCGCCAGCAGTCAATCACTAGGGAAGGGCTACGAGCAGTACTTC.